The next 10 T cell receptor beta chains were all read from a single sample in a study of T-cell reconstitution after alpha-beta-depleted transplantation in children. As it was prepared, the TCRbeta library received unique molecular identifiers. TCRdb reanalysed the PCR reads using MiXCR and keeps one entry per CDR3 protein. The table includes 300,000 to 350,000 distinct CDR3 sequences, over 20% detected once. The sequencing used PBMCs, mostly from graft donor cells, collected 180 days after TCRalphabeta/CD19-depleted stem cell transplant. The receptors stem from a male patient under 18 who had a stem cell transplant for acute lymphoblastic leukemia, so the T cells may come from the graft donor.

J is TRBJ2-1 and V is TRBV7-2, with 8 positions matching TRBD2. Germline assignment: CDR1 SGHTA and CDR2 FQGNSA. The CDR3 extends over 13 amino acids. Trimming at V came to 5 bases and at J to 14 bases, leaving 11 bases not matched to a gene. In nucleotides, the CDR3 is TGTGCCAGCAGCCAACATAGCGGGACGCGAAAGTTCTTC. Translation: CASSQHSGTRKFF. Drawing the rest from reference TRBV7-2 and TRBJ2-1, the complete variable domain is GAGVSQSPSNKVTEKGKDVELRCDPISGHTALYWYRQSLGQGLEFLIYFQGNSAPDKSGLPSDRFSAERTGGSVSTLTIQRTQQEDSAVYLCASSQHSGTRKFFGPGTRLTVL.

The chain links TRBV18 to TRBJ1-1; D may be TRBD1 (5 bases). Germline CDR1 reads KGHSH; CDR2 reads LQKENI. There are 15 residues in the CDR3. Trimming shortened V by 0 bases and J by 4 bases, and 12 bases separated the two germline ends. The CDR3 region has the DNA TGTGCCAGCTCACCACCGGGCAGGGTGGGCACTGAAGCTTTCTTT. Its translation: CASSPPGRVGTEAFF. The variable domain in full, completed from reference TRBV18 and TRBJ1-1, reads NAGVMQNPRHLVRRRGQEARLRCSPMKGHSHVYWYRQLPEEGLKFMVYLQKENIIDESGMPKERFSAEFPKEGPSILRIQQVVRGDSAAYFCASSPPGRVGTEAFFGQGTRLTVV.

The chain uses TRBV20-1 and TRBJ1-1, with D unresolved. Germline lookup yields CDR1 DFQATT and CDR2 SNEGSKA (reference sequence). The CDR3 consists of 16 residues. V lost 2 bases, J lost 0 bases, and 16 bases lay in between. The CDR3 here is CSARPLRLEVNTEAFF. CDR3 nucleotide sequence: TGCAGTGCTAGACCCCTCCGGCTAGAAGTGAACACTGAAGCTTTCTTT.

This rearrangement joins TRBV27 to TRBJ1-1, with 9 bases lining up with TRBD1. CDR3 length equals 12 residues. CDR1 MNHEY and CDR2 SMNVEV come from the germline V gene (reference sequence). After removal of 5 bases from V and 9 bases from J, the junction contained 4 bases not matched to a gene. The CDR3: CASSLGTGKAFF. CDR3 sequence (DNA): TGTGCCAGCAGTCTTGGGACAGGGAAAGCTTTCTTT.

At least ten counts were recorded for this clonotype. The J gene is TRBJ1-1, the V gene TRBV5-1; D uncertain. Per germline, CDR1 SGHRS and CDR2 YFSETQ. V shed 0 bases and J shed 2 bases, with 5 bases lying between them. The CDR3 consists of 13 residues. CDR3 coding DNA: TGCGCCAGCAGCTTGGTCCTCAACACTGAAGCTTTCTTT. Protein: CASSLVLNTEAFF.

In its sample, this clonotype was seen once. V gene TRBV4-1 combines with J gene TRBJ1-5, with a weak D call TRBD1 (6 bases). This CDR3 is built from 17 residues. Germline V gene lookup returns CDR1 MGHRA and CDR2 YSYEKL. Trimming shortened V by 1 base and J by 0 bases, and 13 bases separated the two germline ends. As DNA, the CDR3 is TGCGCCAGCAGCCAAGGGACAGTTCTTTATAGCAATCAGCCCCAGCATTTT. This gives the protein CASSQGTVLYSNQPQHF.

This clonotype was detected a few times. The gene calls are TRBV14 and TRBJ2-2; no clear D. CDR1 SGHDN and CDR2 FVKESK come from the germline V gene. CDR3 size: 15 residues. V lost 7 bases and J 5 bases, leaving 17 bases between the germline ends. Here the CDR3 DNA reads TGTGCCAGCAATTGCTCCCAGATAATAACCGGGGAGCTGTTTTTT. Residues: CASNCSQIITGELFF.

Turning to this clonotype: A much more abundant neighbour one base away suggests this may be a read error. The missing conserved phenylalanine or tryptophan at the end of this CDR3 makes a read error likely. This chain links TRBV29-1 with TRBJ2-1; D is unclear. The V and J ends lost 5 bases and 0 bases respectively, with 14 bases between them. The CDR3 sequence is 15 residues long. Germline CDR1 SQVTM, CDR2 ANQGSEA. The CDR3 DNA follows: TGCAGCGTTATTCGCGTCCTAAGCTCCTACAATGAGCAGTTCATC. It specifies CSVIRVLSSYNEQFI.

V is TRBV5-1 and J is TRBJ1-1; D remains unclear. Looked up from germline, CDR1 is SGHRS and CDR2 is YFSETQ. Trimming pared 0 bases from V and 0 bases from J, leaving 6 bases between. This CDR3 spans 14 amino acids. The CDR3 is CASSLADLNTEAFF. The CDR3, as DNA: TGCGCCAGCAGCTTGGCAGATTTGAACACTGAAGCTTTCTTT. Variable domain in full (rest from reference TRBV5-1 and TRBJ1-1): KAGVTQTPRYLIKTRGQQVTLSCSPISGHRSVSWYQQTPGQGLQFLFEYFSETQRNKGNFPGRFSGRQFSNSRSEMNVSTLELGDSALYLCASSLADLNTEAFFGQGTRLTVV.

The rearrangement links TRBV7-6 to TRBJ1-3; tentative D call: TRBD1 (5 bases). Germline V lookup: CDR1 SGHVS, CDR2 FNYEAQ. CDR3 length: 16 residues. V was cut by 2 bases and J by 0 bases, with 11 bases left in between. CDR3 sequence (DNA): TGTGCCAGCAGCTTAACGGGGCTCATCTCTGGAAACACCATATATTTT. Translating gives CASSLTGLISGNTIYF.